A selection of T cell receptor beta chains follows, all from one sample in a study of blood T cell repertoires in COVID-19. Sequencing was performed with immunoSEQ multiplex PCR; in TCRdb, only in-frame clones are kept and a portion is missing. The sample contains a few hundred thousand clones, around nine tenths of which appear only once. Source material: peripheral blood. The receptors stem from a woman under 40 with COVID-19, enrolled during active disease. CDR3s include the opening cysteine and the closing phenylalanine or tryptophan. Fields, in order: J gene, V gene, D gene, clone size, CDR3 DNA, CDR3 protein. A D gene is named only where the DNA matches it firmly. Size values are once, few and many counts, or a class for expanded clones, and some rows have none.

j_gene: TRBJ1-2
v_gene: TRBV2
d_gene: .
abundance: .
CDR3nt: TGTGCCAGCACCCAGGGGTACTATGGCTACACCTTC
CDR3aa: CASTQGYYGYTF

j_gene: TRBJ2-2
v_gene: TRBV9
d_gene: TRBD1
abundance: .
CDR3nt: TGTGCCAGCAGCGCGACAGGGGGAATTACCGGGGAGCTGTTTTTT
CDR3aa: CASSATGGITGELFF

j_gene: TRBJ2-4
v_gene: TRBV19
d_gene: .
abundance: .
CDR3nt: TGTGCCAGTAGTATAGGGTCAGGGGCTCCCAAAAACATTCAGTACTTC
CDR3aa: CASSIGSGAPKNIQYF

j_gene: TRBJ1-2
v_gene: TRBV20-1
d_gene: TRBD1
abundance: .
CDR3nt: TGCAGTGCTAGTAGACAGGGGGGGAGCTATGGCTACACCTTC
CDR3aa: CSASRQGGSYGYTF

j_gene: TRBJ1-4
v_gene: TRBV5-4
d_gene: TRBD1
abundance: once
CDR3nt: TGTGCCAGCAGCTTGCGGGGACAGGGGGCCTATGAAAAACTGTTTTTT
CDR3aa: CASSLRGQGAYEKLFF

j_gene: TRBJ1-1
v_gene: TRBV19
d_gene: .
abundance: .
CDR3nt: TGTGCCAGTAGTATGGCCACCGGGGAGATCACTGAAGCTTTCTTT
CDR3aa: CASSMATGEITEAFF

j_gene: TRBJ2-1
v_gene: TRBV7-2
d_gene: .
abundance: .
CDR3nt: TGTGCCAGCAGCTCAAATTCGGGGAATGAGCAGTTCTTC
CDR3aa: CASSSNSGNEQFF

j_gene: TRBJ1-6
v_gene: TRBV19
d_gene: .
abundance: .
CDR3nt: TGTGCCAGTAGCACCCAGGGATTGAGTTCACCCCTCCACTTT
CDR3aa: CASSTQGLSSPLHF

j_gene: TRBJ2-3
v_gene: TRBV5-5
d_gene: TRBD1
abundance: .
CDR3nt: TGTGCCAGCAGCAAAGGACAGGGGACAGATACGCAGTATTTT
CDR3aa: CASSKGQGTDTQYF

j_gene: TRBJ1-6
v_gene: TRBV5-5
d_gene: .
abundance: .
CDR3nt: TGTGCCAGCAGCCGCTGGACAGTGACAAATTCACCCCTCCACTTT
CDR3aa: CASSRWTVTNSPLHF

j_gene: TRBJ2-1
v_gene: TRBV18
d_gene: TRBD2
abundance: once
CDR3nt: TGTGCCAGCTCACCATTCGGGGGGGGGCACTACAATGAGCAGTTCTTC
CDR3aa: CASSPFGGGHYNEQFF

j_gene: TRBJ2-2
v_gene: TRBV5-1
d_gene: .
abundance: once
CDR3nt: TGCGCCAGCAGTGTTCAGTTCAACACCGGGGAGCTGTTTTTT
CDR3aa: CASSVQFNTGELFF

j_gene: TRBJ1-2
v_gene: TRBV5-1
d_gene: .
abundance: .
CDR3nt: TGCGCCAGCAGCTCCGGAGGGAGTTCCCCCTATGGCTACACCTTC
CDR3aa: CASSSGGSSPYGYTF

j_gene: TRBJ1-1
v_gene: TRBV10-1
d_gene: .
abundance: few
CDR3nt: TGCGCCAGCAGTGAGAGGGGAACCCGGACAGCTTTCTTT
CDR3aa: CASSERGTRTAFF

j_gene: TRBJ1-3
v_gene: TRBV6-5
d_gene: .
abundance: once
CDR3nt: TGTGCCAGCAGTCGAGGGGGAACTGGAAACACCATATATTTT
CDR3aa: CASSRGGTGNTIYF

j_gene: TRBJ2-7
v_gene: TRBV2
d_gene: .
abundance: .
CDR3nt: TGTGCCAGCAGTGATGTCTCCCGGGGGATCTACGAGCAGTACTTC
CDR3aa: CASSDVSRGIYEQYF

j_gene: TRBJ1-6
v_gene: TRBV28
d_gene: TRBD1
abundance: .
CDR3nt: TGTGCCAGCAGTCTAATCGACAGGGACGATTCACCCCTCCACTTT
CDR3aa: CASSLIDRDDSPLHF

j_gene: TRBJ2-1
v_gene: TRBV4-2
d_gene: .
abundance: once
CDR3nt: TGTGCCAGCAGCCTCGTGAGGGATTACAATGAGCAGTTCTTC
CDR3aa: CASSLVRDYNEQFF

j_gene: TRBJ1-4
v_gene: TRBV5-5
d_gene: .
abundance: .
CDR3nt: TGTGCCAGCACCTCCGGGACAATGAATGAAAAACTGTTTTTT
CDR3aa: CASTSGTMNEKLFF

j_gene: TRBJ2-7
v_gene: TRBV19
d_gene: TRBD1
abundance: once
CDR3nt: TGTGCCAGTAGTGATACGGGACAGGGATTTAACGAGCAGTACTTC
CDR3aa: CASSDTGQGFNEQYF

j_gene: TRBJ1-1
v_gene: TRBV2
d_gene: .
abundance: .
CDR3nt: TGTGCCAGCAGTCCACAGGACACTGAAGCTTTCTTT
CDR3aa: CASSPQDTEAFF

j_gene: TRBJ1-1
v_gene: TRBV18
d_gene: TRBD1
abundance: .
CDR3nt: TGTGCCAGCTCAAGCACCGGGACAGAGTTGAGCATGAACACTGAAGCTTTCTTT
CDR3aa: CASSSTGTELSMNTEAFF

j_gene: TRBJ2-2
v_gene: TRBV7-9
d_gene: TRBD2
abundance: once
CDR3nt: TGTGCCAGCAGCTTACGCGGGGGGGCAGAGAACACCGGGGAGCTGTTTTTT
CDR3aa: CASSLRGGAENTGELFF

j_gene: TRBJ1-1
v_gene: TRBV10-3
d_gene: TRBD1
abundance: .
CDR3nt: TGTGCCATCAGGACGGACAGGGGCACTGAAGCTTTCTTT
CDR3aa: CAIRTDRGTEAFF

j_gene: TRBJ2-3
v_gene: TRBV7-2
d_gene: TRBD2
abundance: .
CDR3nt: TGTGCCAGCAGCCTCGAACTAGCGGGGGGAGGCACAGATACGCAGTATTTT
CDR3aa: CASSLELAGGGTDTQYF

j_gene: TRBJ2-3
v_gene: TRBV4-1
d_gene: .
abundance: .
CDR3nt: TGCGCCAGCAGCCAGGGGCTCGGTACCACAGGAGATACGCAGTATTTT
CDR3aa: CASSQGLGTTGDTQYF

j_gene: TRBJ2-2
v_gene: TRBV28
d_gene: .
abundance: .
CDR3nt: TGTGCCAGCAGTTTAGGCCAGGGGCCCACCGGGGAGCTGTTTTTT
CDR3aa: CASSLGQGPTGELFF

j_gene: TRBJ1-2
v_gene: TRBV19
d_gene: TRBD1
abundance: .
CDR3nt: TGTGCCAGTAGTAATCCGACAGGGGGCATTGGCTATGGCTACACCTTC
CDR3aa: CASSNPTGGIGYGYTF

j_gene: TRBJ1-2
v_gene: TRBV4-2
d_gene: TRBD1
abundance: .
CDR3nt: TGTGCCAGCAGCCAAGAAGACAGGGCTGGCTACACCTTC
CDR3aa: CASSQEDRAGYTF

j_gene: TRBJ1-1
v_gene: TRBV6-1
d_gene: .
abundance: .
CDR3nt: TGTGCCAGCAGTGACCTCGGGGGGAACACTGAAGCTTTCTTT
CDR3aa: CASSDLGGNTEAFF

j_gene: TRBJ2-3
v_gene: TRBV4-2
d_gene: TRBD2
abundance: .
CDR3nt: TGTGCCAGCAGCGGGGGACTAACCACAGATACGCAGTATTTT
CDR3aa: CASSGGLTTDTQYF

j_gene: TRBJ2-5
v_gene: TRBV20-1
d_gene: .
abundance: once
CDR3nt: TGCAGTGCTATCCGGTCAGAGACCCAGTACTTC
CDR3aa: CSAIRSETQYF

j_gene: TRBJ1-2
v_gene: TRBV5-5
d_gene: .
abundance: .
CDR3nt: TGTGCCAGCAGCTCCGGGGAGGCTAACTATGGCTACACCTTC
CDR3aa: CASSSGEANYGYTF

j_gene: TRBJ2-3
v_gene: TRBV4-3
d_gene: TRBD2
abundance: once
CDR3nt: TGCGCCAGCAGCCAAGATGCGGGGGGCACCACAGATACGCAGTATTTT
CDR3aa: CASSQDAGGTTDTQYF

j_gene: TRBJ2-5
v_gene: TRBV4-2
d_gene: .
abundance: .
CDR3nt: TGTGCCAGCAGCCAAGGAAGGAACGGGGGGCACCAAGAGACCCAGTACTTC
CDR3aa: CASSQGRNGGHQETQYF

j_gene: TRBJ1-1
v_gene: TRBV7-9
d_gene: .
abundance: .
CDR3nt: TGTGCCAGCAGCTCGGGATTGACTGAAGCTTTCTTT
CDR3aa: CASSSGLTEAFF

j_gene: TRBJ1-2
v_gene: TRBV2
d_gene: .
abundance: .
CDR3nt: TGTGCCAGCAGTTCCGAGTCCTATGGCTACACCTTC
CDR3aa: CASSSESYGYTF

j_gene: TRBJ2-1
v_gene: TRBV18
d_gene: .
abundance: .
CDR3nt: TGTGCCAGCTCACCCCTTCTTTCCTACAATGAGCAGTTCTTC
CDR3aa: CASSPLLSYNEQFF

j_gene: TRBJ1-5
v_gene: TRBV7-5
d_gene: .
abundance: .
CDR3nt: TGTGTCAGAAGCGTCGTTTCGAACCCCGACAGGAGCCTCTGTGATCAGCCCCAGCATTTT
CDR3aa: CVRSVVSNPDRSLCDQPQHF

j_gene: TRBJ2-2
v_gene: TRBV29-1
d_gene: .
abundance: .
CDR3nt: TGCAGCGTTGGGCAGGGGCCCAACACCGGGGAGCTGTTTTTT
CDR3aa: CSVGQGPNTGELFF

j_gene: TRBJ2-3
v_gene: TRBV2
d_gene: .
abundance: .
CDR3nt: TGTGCCAGCAGTGAGGGGCCCCGCGATACGCAGTATTTT
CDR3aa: CASSEGPRDTQYF

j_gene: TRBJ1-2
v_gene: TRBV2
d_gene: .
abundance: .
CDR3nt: TGTGCCAGCAGTGGCGACAGATATGGCTACACCTTC
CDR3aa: CASSGDRYGYTF

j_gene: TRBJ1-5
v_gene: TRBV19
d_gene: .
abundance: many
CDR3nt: TGTGCCAGTCGGGGAGGCAATCAGCCCCAGCATTTT
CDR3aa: CASRGGNQPQHF

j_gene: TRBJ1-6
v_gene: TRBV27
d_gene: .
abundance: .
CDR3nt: TGTGCCACCGCCCTGGAGGGGTATAATTCACCCCTCCACTTT
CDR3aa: CATALEGYNSPLHF

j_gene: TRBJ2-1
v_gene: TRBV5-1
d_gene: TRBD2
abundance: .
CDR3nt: TGCGCCAGCAGCTTGGTTGTAGCAGCGGGGTACAATGAGCAGTTCTTC
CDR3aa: CASSLVVAAGYNEQFF

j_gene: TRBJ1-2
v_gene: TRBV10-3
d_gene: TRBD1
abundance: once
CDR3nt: TGTGCCATCAGTCCTGGACAGGTTGACTACACCTTC
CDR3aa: CAISPGQVDYTF

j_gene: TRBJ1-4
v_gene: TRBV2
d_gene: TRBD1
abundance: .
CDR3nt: TGTGCCAGCAGTCGACAGGGATCAACTAATGAAAAACTGTTTTTT
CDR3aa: CASSRQGSTNEKLFF

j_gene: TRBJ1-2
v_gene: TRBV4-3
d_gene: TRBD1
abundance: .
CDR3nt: TGCGCCAGCAGCCAAGCCCCCAGGGGGAGTAGCAACTATGGCTACACCTTC
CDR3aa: CASSQAPRGSSNYGYTF

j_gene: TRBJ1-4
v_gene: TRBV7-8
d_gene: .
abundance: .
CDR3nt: TGTGCCAGCAGCTTAGCGGTGAGGCCGGGTGAAAAACTGTTTTTT
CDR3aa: CASSLAVRPGEKLFF

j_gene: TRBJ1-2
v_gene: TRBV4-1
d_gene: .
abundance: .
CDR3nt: TGCGCCAGCAGCCTCAGGCGGCTGGGGGGCTATGGCTACACCTTC
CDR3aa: CASSLRRLGGYGYTF

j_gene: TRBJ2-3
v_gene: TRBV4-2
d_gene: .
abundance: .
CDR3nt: TGTGCCAGCAGCCAAGACATCCCCGGGGAAACGCAGTATTTT
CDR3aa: CASSQDIPGETQYF

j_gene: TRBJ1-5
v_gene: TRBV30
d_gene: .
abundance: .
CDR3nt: TGTGCCTGGAGTGTAGGACTTAATGGTCAGCCCCAGCATTTT
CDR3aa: CAWSVGLNGQPQHF

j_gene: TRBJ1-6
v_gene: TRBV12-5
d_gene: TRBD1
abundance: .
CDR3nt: TGTGCTAGTGGTTTGGCGTACCTCGGACAGGGTGGCTCACCCCTCCACTTT
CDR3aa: CASGLAYLGQGGSPLHF

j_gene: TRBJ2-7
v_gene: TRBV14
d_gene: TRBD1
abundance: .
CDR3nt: TGTGCCAGCAGCCAACACCCGGGACAGTCCTACGAGCAGTACTTC
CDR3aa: CASSQHPGQSYEQYF

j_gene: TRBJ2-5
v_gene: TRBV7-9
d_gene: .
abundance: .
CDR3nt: TGTGCCAGCAGCTTAGGTCTTAACAGGGAAGAGACCCAGTACTTC
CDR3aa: CASSLGLNREETQYF

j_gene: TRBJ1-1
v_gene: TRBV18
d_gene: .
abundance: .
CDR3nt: TGTGCCAGCTCACGCACCAGGGACTACACTGAAGCTTTCTTT
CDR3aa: CASSRTRDYTEAFF

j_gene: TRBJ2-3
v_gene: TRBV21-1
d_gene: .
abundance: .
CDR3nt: TGTGCCAGCAGCAAAGGCTCAACCGGGACAAACACAGATACGCAGTATTTT
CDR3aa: CASSKGSTGTNTDTQYF